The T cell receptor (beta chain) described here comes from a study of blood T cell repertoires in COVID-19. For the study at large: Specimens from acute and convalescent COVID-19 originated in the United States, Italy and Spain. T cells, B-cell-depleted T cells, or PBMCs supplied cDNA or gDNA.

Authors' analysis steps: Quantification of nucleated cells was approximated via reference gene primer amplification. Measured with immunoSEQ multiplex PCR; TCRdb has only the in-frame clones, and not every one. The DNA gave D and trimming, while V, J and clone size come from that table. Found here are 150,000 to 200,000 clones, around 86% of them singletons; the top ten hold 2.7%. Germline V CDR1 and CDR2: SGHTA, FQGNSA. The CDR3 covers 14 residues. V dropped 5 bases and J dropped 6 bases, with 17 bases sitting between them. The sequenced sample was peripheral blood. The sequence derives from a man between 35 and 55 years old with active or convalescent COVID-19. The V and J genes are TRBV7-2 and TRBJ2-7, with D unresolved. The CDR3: CASSPILKLSEQYF. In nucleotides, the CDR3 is TGTGCCAGCAGCCCTATACTAAAGCTGAGCGAGCAGTACTTC.